These T cell receptor beta chains were read from a single sample in a study of shared clonotypes between healthy human individuals. TCRdb keeps only in-frame clones here, not all; method: immunoSEQ multiplex PCR. This table holds fewer than 700,000 clones, 90% to 95% found once. The sample was naive CD8+ T cells sorted from blood. The receptors come from a woman aged 25 to 39 in good health. Both conserved end residues are part of each CDR3. The D gene is left open where the match is weak. Part of the rows lack a size; the others show once, few, many or a class for expanded clones.

size	D	length	V	J	CDR3	DNA
NA	NA	13	TRBV28	TRBJ1-2	CASSATGTWGYTF	TGTGCCAGCAGTGCAACCGGGACCTGGGGCTACACCTTC
NA	NA	14	TRBV30	TRBJ2-1	CAWNTMADYNEQFF	TGTGCCTGGAATACGATGGCGGACTACAATGAGCAGTTCTTC
NA	NA	15	TRBV7-9	TRBJ2-7	CASSLERGLTYEQYF	TGTGCCAGCAGCCTGGAGCGCGGGCTTACCTACGAGCAGTACTTC
few	TRBD1	14	TRBV25-1	TRBJ1-5	CASSPGTGIQPQHF	TGTGCCAGCAGTCCCGGGACAGGGATTCAGCCCCAGCATTTT
NA	NA	13	TRBV27	TRBJ1-5	CASSLSPYQPQHF	TGTGCCAGCAGTTTATCCCCCTATCAGCCCCAGCATTTT
NA	TRBD2	18	TRBV11-2	TRBJ2-1	CASSLTSESRSSYNEQFF	TGTGCCAGCAGCTTAACTAGCGAGTCCCGGAGCTCCTACAATGAGCAGTTCTTC
NA	NA	14	TRBV4-1	TRBJ2-1	CASSQVGIDNEQFF	TGCGCCAGCAGCCAGGTAGGGATCGACAATGAGCAGTTCTTC
once	NA	16	TRBV13	TRBJ2-2	CASSLSQGLVAGELFF	TGTGCCAGCAGCTTATCGCAGGGGCTCGTCGCCGGGGAGCTGTTTTTT
NA	NA	18	TRBV5-6	TRBJ1-2	CASSPGGRSQPALGGYTF	TGTGCCAGCAGTCCTGGGGGTAGGAGCCAGCCCGCCTTGGGTGGCTACACCTTC
NA	TRBD2	15	TRBV7-9	TRBJ2-3	CASSLVLAGEDTQYF	TGTGCCAGCAGCTTAGTACTAGCGGGAGAAGATACGCAGTATTTT
once	NA	12	TRBV2	TRBJ2-2	CASRTGSGELFF	TGTGCCAGCAGAACAGGGTCCGGGGAGCTGTTTTTT
NA	NA	14	TRBV28	TRBJ2-7	CASSSTGYGYEQYF	TGTGCCAGCAGTTCAACAGGGTATGGCTACGAGCAGTACTTC
NA	NA	15	TRBV6-6	TRBJ2-1	CASSYSSGGYNEQFF	TGTGCCAGCAGTTACTCGAGTGGAGGGTACAATGAGCAGTTCTTC
NA	NA	14	TRBV15	TRBJ1-2	CATSSELGSYGYTF	TGTGCCACCAGCAGTGAGCTGGGATCCTATGGCTACACCTTC
NA	NA	16	TRBV9	TRBJ1-5	CASSPNPQEGHQPQHF	TGTGCCAGCAGCCCGAACCCACAGGAAGGGCATCAGCCCCAGCATTTT
NA	NA	14	TRBV2	TRBJ1-3	CAVPDRDSGNTIYF	TGTGCCGTTCCTGATAGGGACTCTGGAAACACCATATATTTT
once	NA	15	TRBV15	TRBJ2-3	CATSNERDEADTQYF	TGTGCCACCAGCAATGAACGGGACGAAGCAGATACGCAGTATTTT
NA	TRBD1	14	TRBV29-1	TRBJ2-4	CSAATGMAKNIQYF	TGCAGCGCCGCGACAGGGATGGCCAAAAACATTCAGTACTTC
NA	NA	15	TRBV5-5	TRBJ1-3	CASSPARSSGNTIYF	TGTGCCAGCAGCCCCGCCCGCAGCTCTGGAAACACCATATATTTT
NA	TRBD2	16	TRBV13	TRBJ2-7	CASSPGLAGKGYEQYF	TGTGCCAGCAGCCCCGGACTAGCGGGGAAGGGCTACGAGCAGTACTTC
NA	NA	13	TRBV30	TRBJ1-1	CAWTGLMNTEAFF	TGTGCCTGGACCGGTCTTATGAACACTGAAGCTTTCTTT
NA	NA	11	TRBV20-1	TRBJ2-3	CSAREIDTQYF	TGCAGTGCTAGAGAGATAGATACGCAGTATTTT
NA	TRBD2	13	TRBV7-9	TRBJ2-7	CASEGTSSYEQYF	TGTGCCAGCGAAGGGACTAGCAGCTACGAGCAGTACTTC
NA	TRBD2	17	TRBV4-1	TRBJ2-1	CASSRPGLATRGDEQFF	TGCGCCAGCAGCCGACCGGGACTAGCGACTCGGGGGGATGAGCAGTTCTTC
NA	TRBD1	12	TRBV7-9	TRBJ2-7	CASSWTGPEQYF	TGTGCCAGCAGCTGGACAGGGCCCGAGCAGTACTTC
NA	TRBD2	16	TRBV4-1	TRBJ2-1	CASSSGLAGVGNEQFF	TGCGCCAGCAGCAGCGGACTAGCGGGAGTAGGGAATGAGCAGTTCTTC
NA	TRBD2	16	TRBV23-1	TRBJ2-1	CASSQGTSGLNNEQFF	TGCGCCAGCAGTCAAGGAACTAGCGGACTAAACAATGAGCAGTTCTTC
NA	NA	15	TRBV19	TRBJ2-2	CASSIADSRTGELFF	TGTGCCAGTAGTATAGCGGACTCCCGAACCGGGGAGCTGTTTTTT
NA	NA	14	TRBV27	TRBJ2-7	CASRDPTGTDEQYF	TGTGCCAGCAGAGACCCAACAGGGACGGACGAGCAGTACTTC
NA	TRBD1	14	TRBV27	TRBJ2-5	CASSFGTGGKTQYF	TGTGCCAGCAGTTTTGGGACAGGGGGAAAGACCCAGTACTTC
NA	NA	16	TRBV10-3	TRBJ2-6	CAISGTDSSGANVLTF	TGTGCCATCAGTGGGACTGATTCCTCTGGGGCCAACGTCCTGACTTTC
NA	NA	15	TRBV6-5	TRBJ1-4	CASSYSWATNEKLFF	TGTGCCAGCAGTTACTCGTGGGCAACTAATGAAAAACTGTTTTTT
NA	NA	11	TRBV6-5	TRBJ2-7	CASKAGSEQYF	TGTGCCAGCAAGGCCGGATCCGAGCAGTACTTC
NA	NA	14	TRBV28	TRBJ1-1	CASSLSGTSTEAFF	TGTGCCAGCAGTTTATCTGGGACGTCCACTGAAGCTTTCTTT
NA	TRBD2	13	TRBV25-1	TRBJ2-7	CASRLAGNYEQYF	TGTGCCAGCAGGCTAGCGGGAAACTACGAGCAGTACTTC
NA	NA	13	TRBV7-9	TRBJ2-1	CASSFADFSEQFF	TGTGCCAGCAGCTTTGCGGACTTTTCTGAGCAGTTCTTC
NA	NA	17	TRBV4-1	TRBJ2-2	CASSQGRSETHAGELFF	TGCGCCAGCAGCCAAGGACGTTCCGAGACCCACGCCGGGGAGCTGTTTTTT